This record concerns one T cell receptor (beta chain) sequence. This clonotype is termed medium-sized (0.01 to 0.1%). Which antigen it targets is not known. The record has no base qualities; no much larger clone is one base away. The sample comes from a study of CD4 and CD8 cells across lung adenocarcinoma regions (dated by TCRdb to the late 2010s). As for the study more broadly: The study examined intratumor heterogeneity of the T cell receptor repertoire by comparing tumor centers with tumor margins.

Patients with localized lung adenocarcinoma, a subtype of non-small cell lung cancer, were used as donors. The centers of localized lung adenocarcinomas were where the samples came from. CD8+ T cells from tumor tissue were profiled separately from CD4+ T cells for TCR repertoire analysis. The library was generated by PCR. Sequenced using a HiSeq X Ten. TCRdb cleaned the public reads at Q25 with fastp, built clones with MiXCR and kept in-frame beta chains. For every CDR3 protein sequence, its rows merge into one entry that carries the most common genes and DNA. This sample has around 19,000 distinct CDR3 sequences in its table, and under 70% of those were observed once. 27% of the sample comes from the top ten. Relative to germline, V is 0 bases shorter and J is 0 bases shorter, with 11 bases between their ends. Taken from cysteine to phenylalanine, the CDR3 has 16 residues. The only DNA kept is the CDR3, 48 bases in frame from the first base. Looking up the germline V gene yields CDR1 WSHSY and CDR2 SAAADI.

The chain is assembled from TRBV10-2 and TRBJ1-1, with the D segment identity uncertain. The clonotype originates from a female donor with lung adenocarcinoma. The CD4 and CD8 labels of this study may be unreliable. The specimen sequenced was CD8+ T cells from the center of a lung tumor. This specimen's cell subset or site label, per the study, means: tumor center region. The CDR3 protein: CASSESVRAMNTEAFF. The DNA reads as follows: TGCGCCAGCAGTGAGTCGGTCCGGGCTATGAACACTGAAGCTTTCTTT.